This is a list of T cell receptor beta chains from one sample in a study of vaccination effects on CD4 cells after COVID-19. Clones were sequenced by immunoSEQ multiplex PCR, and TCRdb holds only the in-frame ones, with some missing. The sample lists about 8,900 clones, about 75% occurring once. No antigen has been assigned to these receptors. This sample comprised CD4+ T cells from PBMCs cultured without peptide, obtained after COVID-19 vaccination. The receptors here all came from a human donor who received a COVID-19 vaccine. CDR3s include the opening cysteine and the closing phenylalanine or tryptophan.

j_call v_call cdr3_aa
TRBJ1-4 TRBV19 CASSPLRDTPEKLFF
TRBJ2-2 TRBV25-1 CASSRAGTNTGELFF
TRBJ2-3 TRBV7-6 CASSSSGTETDTQYF
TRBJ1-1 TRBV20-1 CSAATDLEAFF
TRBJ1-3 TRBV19 CASSIVAGAGNTIYF
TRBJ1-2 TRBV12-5 CASGLEALQSYGYTF
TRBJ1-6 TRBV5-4 CASSWDNSPLHF
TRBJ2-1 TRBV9 CASSPRSGGASGNEQFF
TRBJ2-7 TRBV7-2 CASSPAGGPREQYF
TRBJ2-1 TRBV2 CASTDAGYNEQFF
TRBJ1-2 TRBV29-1 CSGLIRDRGGYTF
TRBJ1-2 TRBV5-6 CASSLGPRASYGYTF
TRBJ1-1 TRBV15 CATSRDLGTEAFF
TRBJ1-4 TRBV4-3 CASSHRFATNEKLFF
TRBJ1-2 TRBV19 CASRPGQSNGYTF
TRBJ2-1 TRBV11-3 CASSLGGSGRIDEQFF
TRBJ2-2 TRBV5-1 CASSLFQGASGELFF
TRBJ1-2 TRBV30 CAWSVIAEYGYTF
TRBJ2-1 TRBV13 CASSRPRGTHNEQFF
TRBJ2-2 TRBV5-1 CASNPGQLDGELFF
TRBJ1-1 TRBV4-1 CASQGTENTEAFF
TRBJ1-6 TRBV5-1 CASSSGGGNSPLHF
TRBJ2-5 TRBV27 CASSRSRVEETQYF
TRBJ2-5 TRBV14 CASSNYLGETQYF
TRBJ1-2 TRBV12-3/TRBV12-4 CASSLVPTDGYTF
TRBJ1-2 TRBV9 CASSVAVGAVYGYTF
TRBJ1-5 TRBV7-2 CASSSVRQGNQPQHF
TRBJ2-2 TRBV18 CASSPPSGTGVAGELFF
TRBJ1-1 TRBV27 CASSLRDRENTEAFF
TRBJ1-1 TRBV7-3 CASSLQGGGRAFF
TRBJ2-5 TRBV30 CAWSWGVSGVPGQETQYF
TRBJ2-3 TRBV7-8 CASSPREPGTDTQYF
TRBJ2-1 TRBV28 CASSSESEQFF
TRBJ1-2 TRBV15 CATSRDQGAKGYTF
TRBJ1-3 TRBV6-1 CASSEGQGSGNTIYF
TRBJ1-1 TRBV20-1 CSAGDRFEAFF
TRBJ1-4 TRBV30 CAWSVGVTGINEKLFF
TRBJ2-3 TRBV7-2 CASSQIAGTGTGAQYF
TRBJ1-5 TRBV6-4 CASSDPAGGECNQPQHF
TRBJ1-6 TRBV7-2 CASSPGQGLYRALHF
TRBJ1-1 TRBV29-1 CGSGSGVFEAFF